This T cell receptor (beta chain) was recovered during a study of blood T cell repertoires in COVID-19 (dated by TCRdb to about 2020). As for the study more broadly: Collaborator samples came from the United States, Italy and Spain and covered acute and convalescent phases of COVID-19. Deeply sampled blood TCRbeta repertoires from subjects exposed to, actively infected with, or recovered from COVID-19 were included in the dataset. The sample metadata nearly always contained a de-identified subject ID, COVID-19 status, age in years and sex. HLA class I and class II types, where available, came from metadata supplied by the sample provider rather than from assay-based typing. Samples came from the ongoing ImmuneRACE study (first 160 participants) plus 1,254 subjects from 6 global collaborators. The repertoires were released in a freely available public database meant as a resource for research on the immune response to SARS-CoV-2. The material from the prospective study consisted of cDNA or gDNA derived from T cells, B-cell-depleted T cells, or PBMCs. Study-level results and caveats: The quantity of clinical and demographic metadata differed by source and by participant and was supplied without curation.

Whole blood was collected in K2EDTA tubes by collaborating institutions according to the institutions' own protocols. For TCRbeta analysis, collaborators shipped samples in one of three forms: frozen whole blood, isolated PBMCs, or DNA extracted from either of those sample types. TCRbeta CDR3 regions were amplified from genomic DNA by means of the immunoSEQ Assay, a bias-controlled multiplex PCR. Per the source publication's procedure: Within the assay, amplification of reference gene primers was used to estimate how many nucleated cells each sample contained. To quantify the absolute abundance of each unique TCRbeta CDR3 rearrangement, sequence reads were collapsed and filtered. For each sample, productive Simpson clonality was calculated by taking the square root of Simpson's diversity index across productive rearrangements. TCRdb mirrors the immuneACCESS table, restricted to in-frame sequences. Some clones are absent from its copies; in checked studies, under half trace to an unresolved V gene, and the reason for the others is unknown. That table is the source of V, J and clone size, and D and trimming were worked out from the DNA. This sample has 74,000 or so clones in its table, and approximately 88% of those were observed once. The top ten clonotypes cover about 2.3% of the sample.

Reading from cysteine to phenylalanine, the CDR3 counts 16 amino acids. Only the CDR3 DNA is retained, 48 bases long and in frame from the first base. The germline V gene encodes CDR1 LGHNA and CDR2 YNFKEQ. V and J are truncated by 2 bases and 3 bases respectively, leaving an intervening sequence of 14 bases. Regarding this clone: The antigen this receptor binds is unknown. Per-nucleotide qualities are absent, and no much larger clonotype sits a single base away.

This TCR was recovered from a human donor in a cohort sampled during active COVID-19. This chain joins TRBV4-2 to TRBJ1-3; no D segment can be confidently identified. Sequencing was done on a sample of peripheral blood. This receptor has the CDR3 CASSQSAPSGGNTIYF. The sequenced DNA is TGTGCCAGCAGCCAATCAGCGCCATCGGGTGGAAACACCATATATTTT.